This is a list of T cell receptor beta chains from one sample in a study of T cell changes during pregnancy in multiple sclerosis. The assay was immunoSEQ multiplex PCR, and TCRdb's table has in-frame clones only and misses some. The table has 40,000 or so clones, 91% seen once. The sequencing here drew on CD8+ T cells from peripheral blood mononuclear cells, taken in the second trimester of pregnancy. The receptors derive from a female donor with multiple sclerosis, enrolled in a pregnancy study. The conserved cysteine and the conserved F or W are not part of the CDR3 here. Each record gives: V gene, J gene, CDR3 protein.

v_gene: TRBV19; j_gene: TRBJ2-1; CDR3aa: ASSMPYGLAGGLTYNEQF
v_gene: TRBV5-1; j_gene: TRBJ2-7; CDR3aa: ASSLEAFYEQY
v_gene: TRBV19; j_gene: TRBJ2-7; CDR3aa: ASSPGQALYEQY
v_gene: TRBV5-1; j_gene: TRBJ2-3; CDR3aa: ASSLGAQGFTDTQY
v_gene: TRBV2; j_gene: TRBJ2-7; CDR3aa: ASNEKPTEQY
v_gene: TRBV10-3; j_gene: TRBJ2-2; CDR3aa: ATSAGGSNTGELF
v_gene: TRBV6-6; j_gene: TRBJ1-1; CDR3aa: ASSPLTGLNTEAF
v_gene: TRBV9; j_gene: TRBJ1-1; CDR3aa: ASSVDVSGGAF
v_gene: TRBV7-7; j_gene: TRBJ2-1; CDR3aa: ASSSRLAGYNEQF
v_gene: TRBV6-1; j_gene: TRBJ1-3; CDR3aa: ASSEVFGLSSGNTIY
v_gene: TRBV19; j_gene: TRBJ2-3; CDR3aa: ATTIGPPWTSPTDTQY
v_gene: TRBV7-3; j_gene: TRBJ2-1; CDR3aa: ASSPLVGYESGVALRNEQF
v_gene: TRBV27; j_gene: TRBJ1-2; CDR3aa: ASSFPGGGYT
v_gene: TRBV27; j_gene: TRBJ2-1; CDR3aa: ASSPTTEHEQF
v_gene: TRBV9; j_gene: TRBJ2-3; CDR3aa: ASSVVEGEADTQY
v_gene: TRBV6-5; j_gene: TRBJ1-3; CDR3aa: ASSYSNRGGGNTIY
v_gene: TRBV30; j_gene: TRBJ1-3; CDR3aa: AWRDYQGPSGNTIY
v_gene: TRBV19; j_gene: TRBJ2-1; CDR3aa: ASSSAASSYNEQF
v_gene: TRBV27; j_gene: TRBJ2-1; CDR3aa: ASSLYSRAGWKDEQF
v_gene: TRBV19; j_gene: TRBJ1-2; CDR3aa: ASSHLGQDYGYT
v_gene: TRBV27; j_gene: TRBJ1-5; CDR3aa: ASSPPGGARYQPQH
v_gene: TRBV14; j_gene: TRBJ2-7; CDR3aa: ASSQVQGSYEQY
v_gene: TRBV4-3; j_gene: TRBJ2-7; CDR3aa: ASSWGLAGGSSYEQY
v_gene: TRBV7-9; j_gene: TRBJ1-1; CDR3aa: ASSSNQGNTEAF